Sequencing of this T cell receptor beta chain was carried out in a study of cytomegalovirus exposure and HLA in healthy donors. Study as a whole: A preliminary data release comprised tens of millions of unique TCRs obtained from HLA-typed donors.

To note about this clone: Antigen unknown.

Trimming left V 1 base short and J 2 bases short, with 12 bases between. The CDR3 loop spans 15 amino acids. CDR1 and CDR2 from the germline V gene are SGHTA and FQGNSA. The PCR ran on 60 Vbeta and 13 Jbeta primers. Sequencing used immunoSEQ multiplex PCR; TCRdb keeps in-frame clones, though not all of them. The data hold fewer than 200,000 clones, with 80% to 85% observed a single time. General study points: There were some public TCRs occurring in many donors, but most TCR sequences were rare. Reports indicated that the classifier achieved high specificity and sensitivity in diagnosing cytomegalovirus status.

Sequenced input: PBMCs. This chain joins TRBV7-2 and TRBJ2-7; D is perhaps TRBD1 (5 bases). The source is a human donor in good health. DNA for the CDR3: TGTGCCAGCAGCTTAGGTAGTACAGGCCCCTACGAGCAGTACTTC. This encodes CASSLGSTGPYEQYF.